The following is a T cell receptor beta chain sequence with its context. The record originates from a study of cytomegalovirus exposure and HLA in healthy donors. Trimming shortened V by 5 bases and J by 3 bases, and 7 bases separated the two germline ends. Germline V gene sequence: CDR1 SGHTA, CDR2 FQGTGA. There are 13 residues in the CDR3. Both 60 Vbeta primers and 13 Jbeta primers went into the PCR. Method: immunoSEQ multiplex PCR; TCRdb's copy keeps in-frame clones and lacks some. The record lists some 48,000 clones, of which the ten most abundant hold roughly a quarter. This chain links TRBV7-3 with TRBJ2-2, with a tentative D call TRBD2 (5 bases). Input material: PBMCs. This sequence was found in a man in his forties in good health and CMV-seropositive. CDR3 coding DNA: TGTGCCAGCAGCGACTATTACACCGGGGAGCTGTTTTTT. Encoded protein: CASSDYYTGELFF.